The entry below gives a single TCR beta chain sequence along with its context. Its antigen is unidentified. This entry is derived from a study of human T cells and chemical hapten exposure. Study information: An area of 2 cm by approximately 2 cm on upper inner arm skin received 2% DPC for sensitization. Patients had diphenylcyclopropenone applied to the scalp weekly throughout the roughly 25-week study. Points from the study as a whole: No change in TCRs above 1 in 1000 frequency was produced by DPC sensitization.

The CDR3 runs 13 residues. Germline CDR1 is SNHLY and CDR2 is FYNNEI. The germline V and J ends were trimmed by 7 bases and 0 bases, with 9 bases remaining between them. TCRdb re-derived calls from the RACE reads in MiXCR, one entry per CDR3 protein. This repertoire shows tens of thousands of distinct CDR3 sequences, over 9.5% found once; its top ten account for less than 2.5%. Noted time point: patch test 1, 2 weeks after DPC sensitization. Sample treatment: therapeutic diphenylcyclopropenone sensitization with weekly scalp DPC. Sample donors consisted of patients with alopecia, aged 18 to 70 years, who were suitable for DPC.

The sample was whole blood, taken in connection with sensitization to the hapten diphenylcyclopropenone (DPC). This chain uses TRBV2 with TRBJ1-1; no firm D call. The TCR originated in a middle-aged man with alopecia areata. Some clones in this sample may be carry-over from other donors' samples. DNA for the CDR3: TGTGCCAGCACTGAGGAGCTGAACACTGAAGCTTTCTTT. Protein product: CASTEELNTEAFF.